This T cell receptor (beta chain) emerged from a study of CD8 T cells in ankylosing spondylitis. Study-level findings and limits: What seemed typical of ankylosing spondylitis blood was a TCR beta motif built from eight highly homologous variants. Reportedly, matched ankylosing spondylitis synovial fluid was significantly enriched for disease-linked clones.

CDR3 size: 17 residues. Germline CDR1 reads DFQATT; CDR2 reads SNEGSKA (reference sequence). TCRdb re-analysed the 5' RACE reads in MiXCR, keeping a single row per CDR3 protein. Seen here are about 130,000 distinct CDR3 sequences, 9.3% observed once, and the top ten hold 2.5% to 3.5%. In this sample, this clonotype turned up a few times. The target antigen is unknown. The junction and the germline gene differ at one end; a read error may be behind it. This clonotype was sampled from a male donor with ankylosing spondylitis or in good health (not recorded which). The rearrangement joins TRBV20-1 to TRBJ2-7, with 16 nucleotides matching TRBD2. The sample comprised blood, either unsorted or a sorted T cell fraction (not recorded which). The DNA of the CDR3 is TGCTGTGCTAGAGAGGGACTAGCGGGAGGGCTCTCCTACGAGCAGTACTTC. This gives the protein CCAREGLAGGLSYEQYF.